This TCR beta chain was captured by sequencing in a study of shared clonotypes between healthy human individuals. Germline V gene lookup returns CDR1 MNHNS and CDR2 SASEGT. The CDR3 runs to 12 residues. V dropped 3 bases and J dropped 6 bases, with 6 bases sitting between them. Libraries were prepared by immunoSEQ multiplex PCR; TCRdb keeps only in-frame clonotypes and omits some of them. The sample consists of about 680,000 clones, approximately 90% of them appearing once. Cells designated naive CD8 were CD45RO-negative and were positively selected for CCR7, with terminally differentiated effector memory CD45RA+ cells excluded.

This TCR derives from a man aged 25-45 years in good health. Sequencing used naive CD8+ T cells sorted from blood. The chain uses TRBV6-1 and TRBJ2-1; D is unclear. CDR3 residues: CASSEEVNEQFF. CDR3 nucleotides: TGTGCCAGCAGTGAGGAAGTCAATGAGCAGTTCTTC.